These 19 T cell receptor beta chains originate from one sample sequenced in a study of control samples from healthy donors and cancer patients. The table came from immunoSEQ multiplex PCR; TCRdb's copy has only in-frame clones and leaves some out. The sample gives 120,000 or so clones, about 90% of which show up once; over 2.5% is in the top ten. The sequencing input was blood. These TCRs come from a man in his sixties in good health.

This clone was picked up a small number of times. This sequence joins TRBV6-6 and TRBJ1-6, with D unresolved. The CDR3 has 13 amino acids. With 8 bases removed from V and 6 bases from J, the gap between germline ends came to 11 bases. CDR1 MNHNY and CDR2 SVGAGI come from the germline V gene (reference sequence). CDR3 amino acids: CASGEWFNSPLHF. The CDR3 DNA reads TGTGCCAGCGGAGAGTGGTTTAATTCACCCCTCCACTTT.

A few counts support this clone. The rearrangement uses TRBV11-2 and TRBJ2-7; D is perhaps TRBD1 (6 bases). This CDR3 comprises 14 residues. With 5 bases removed from V and 6 bases from J, the gap between germline ends came to 17 bases. Germline loops: CDR1 SGHAT, CDR2 FQNNGV. The DNA for the CDR3 is TGTGCCAGCAGCCATCCGACCCGGACAGCCGAGCAGTACTTC. It encodes CASSHPTRTAEQYF.

The chain couples TRBV6-4 to TRBJ1-4; a weak D match, TRBD1 (5 bases). Germline V gene sequence: CDR1 MRHNA, CDR2 SNTAGT. CDR3 length: 15 amino acids. V lost 3 bases to trimming and J lost 5 bases, with 13 bases between them. CDR3 sequence: CASSETAFPNEKLFF. The CDR3, as DNA: TGTGCCAGCAGTGAGACAGCCTTCCCAAATGAAAAACTGTTTTTT.

This chain links TRBV7-2 with TRBJ2-5, with 8 positions matching TRBD2. Germline V gives CDR1 SGHTA, CDR2 FQGNSA. This CDR3 spans 16 amino acids. The V and J ends lost 5 bases and 5 bases, in that order; junction bases with no gene match: 13. The CDR3 DNA sequence: TGTGCCAGCAGCCCTCTTGCAGCGGGGGCAGGGGAGACCCAGTACTTC. It translates to CASSPLAAGAGETQYF. Full variable domain (outside the CDR3, taken from reference TRBV7-2 and TRBJ2-5): GAGVSQSPSNKVTEKGKDVELRCDPISGHTALYWYRQSLGQGLEFLIYFQGNSAPDKSGLPSDRFSAERTGGSVSTLTIQRTQQEDSAVYLCASSPLAAGAGETQYFGPGTRLLVL.

This clone has just one count. The rearrangement links TRBV19 to TRBJ2-7; perhaps TRBD2 as D (6 bases). Per germline, CDR1 LNHDA and CDR2 SQIVND (reference sequence). The CDR3 loop spans 13 amino acids. The germline V and J ends were trimmed by 4 bases and 6 bases, with 13 bases remaining between them. The chain's CDR3 is CASSTRGLGEQYF. The DNA for the CDR3 is TGTGCCAGTAGTACTCGGGGGTTAGGCGAGCAGTACTTC.

The J gene is TRBJ1-4, the V gene TRBV7-8, with 10 bases aligning to TRBD1. The V gene end was trimmed by 3 bases and the J gene end by 8 bases; junction bases not matched to a gene: 3. Per germline, CDR1 SGHVS and CDR2 FQNEAQ. The CDR3 spans 14 residues. The CDR3 DNA is TGTGCCAGCAGCTTGACAGGGGGCTTGGAAAAACTGTTTTTT. Protein: CASSLTGGLEKLFF.

Only a few counts were recorded for this clone. The chain employs TRBV6-5 and TRBJ1-2; unclear D gene. The CDR3 runs 15 residues. V lost 6 bases and J lost 6, with 20 bases in between. The germline gives CDR1 MNHEY, CDR2 SVGAGI. The CDR3 sequence is CASSSNPGSVDGYTF. The CDR3 bases are TGTGCCAGCAGCTCAAACCCAGGATCTGTTGATGGCTACACCTTC.

The CDR3 here is CASSVQGKEKLFF. The CDR3 DNA reads TGTGCCAGCAGCGTCCAGGGGAAAGAAAAACTGTTTTTT. The chain recombines TRBV7-9 with TRBJ1-4, with D perhaps matching TRBD1 (6 bases). There are 13 residues in the CDR3. V dropped 5 bases and J dropped 8 bases, with 12 bases sitting between them. Germline CDR1 is SEHNR and CDR2 is FQNEAQ (reference sequence).

The chain recombines TRBV24-1 with TRBJ2-3, with a possible D match to TRBD2 (6 bases). This CDR3 has 13 residues. Deletions cut 8 bases from V and 3 bases from J, with 11 bases between. Germline assignment: CDR1 KGHDR and CDR2 SFDVKD. CDR3 region: CATTNGGTDTQYF. The CDR3 DNA reads TGTGCCACCACCAACGGGGGAACAGATACGCAGTATTTT.

The chain recombines TRBV12-3 or TRBV12-4 with TRBJ1-2; D unresolved. The CDR3 runs 13 residues. V was pared by 5 bases and J by 0 bases, with 7 bases between. The DNA of the CDR3 is TGTGCCAGCAGTCCACAATCTAACTATGGCTACACCTTC. Amino acid sequence: CASSPQSNYGYTF.

V is TRBV10-3 and J is TRBJ2-2; D unclear. This CDR3 has 14 residues. CDR1 and CDR2 from the germline V gene are ENHRY and SYGVKD. Trimming took off 6 bases at V and 3 bases at J, with 11 bases between the two ends. The CDR3 region has the DNA TGTGCCATCAGCTTCGTGGGATACACCGGGGAGCTGTTTTTT. Its translation: CAISFVGYTGELFF.

The V call is TRBV18, the J call TRBJ2-3; TRBD1 matches at 7 bases. The J segment lost 11 bases and the V segment lost 0 bases, leaving 8 bases of the junction unmatched. This CDR3 region has 14 residues. Germline V lookup: CDR1 KGHSH, CDR2 LQKENI. CDR3 DNA sequence: TGTGCCAGCTCACCACCTGCTCGACAGGGTGAGCAGTATTTT. It translates to CASSPPARQGEQYF.

The CDR3 sequence is CAWSVTVADGKLFF. The CDR3 nucleotides are TGTGCCTGGAGTGTAACAGTTGCGGATGGAAAACTGTTTTTT. The chain uses TRBV30 and TRBJ1-4; D is uncertain. V dropped 0 bases and J dropped 10 bases, with 15 bases sitting between them. CDR3 length: 14 amino acids. Germline CDR1 and CDR2: GTSNPN and SVGIG (reference sequence).

The chain carries TRBV25-1 and TRBJ2-7; TRBD1 agrees at 11 bases. CDR1 and CDR2 (germline): MGHDK, SYGVNS. The CDR3 consists of 16 residues. V was pared by 4 bases and J by 4 bases, with 9 bases of the junction left unmatched. CDR3 sequence: CASSANAGQGAYEQYF. For the CDR3, the DNA is TGTGCCAGCAGTGCCAACGCCGGACAGGGGGCTTACGAGCAGTACTTC.

This clone was counted once. V and J are TRBV10-2 and TRBJ1-1; D is unclear. CDR1 WSHSY and CDR2 SAAADI come from the germline V gene. V lost 3 bases and J lost 0, with 8 bases in between. This CDR3 is 14 amino acids long. This chain's CDR3 is CASSDTAMNTEAFF. In DNA, the CDR3 is TGCGCCAGCAGTGATACAGCCATGAACACTGAAGCTTTCTTT.

The chain has TRBV27 and TRBJ2-7, with D possibly matching TRBD2 (7 bases). The CDR3 spans 13 residues. Trimming took 1 base from V and 7 from J, leaving 11 bases between them. Germline CDR1 MNHEY, CDR2 SMNVEV (reference sequence). As DNA, the CDR3 is TGTGCCAGCAGTTTATTTCGGGGGGCTGAGCAGTACTTC. Amino acids: CASSLFRGAEQYF.

This clone was seen a few times. The gene calls are TRBV4-1 and TRBJ1-2; D is unclear. Trimming removed 0 bases at V and 5 bases at J, with 13 bases between. Germline loops: CDR1 MGHRA, CDR2 YSYEKL. The CDR3 sequence is 15 residues long. CDR3 residues: CASSQEAGILYGYTF. CDR3 DNA sequence: TGCGCCAGCAGCCAAGAAGCGGGGATCCTTTATGGCTACACCTTC.

This clone was seen once. This chain links TRBV28 with TRBJ1-5; TRBD1 matches 10 bases. Per the germline V gene, CDR1 is MDHEN and CDR2 is SYDVKM. This CDR3 contains 15 residues. V lost 3 bases and J lost 6; bases outside the gene matches: 5. DNA for the CDR3: TGTGCCAGCAGTTTTAAGGACAGGGGGATTCAGCCCCAGCATTTT. Protein: CASSFKDRGIQPQHF.

V is TRBV4-1 and J is TRBJ2-3, with 7 bases lining up with TRBD1. CDR3 size: 16 residues. V lost 4 bases to trimming and J lost 2 bases; unmatched junction nucleotides: 9. Germline values: CDR1 MGHRA, CDR2 YSYEKL. CDR3 residues: CASSPRTGASTDTQYF. CDR3 coding DNA: TGCGCCAGCAGCCCCCGGACAGGAGCTTCCACAGATACGCAGTATTTT.